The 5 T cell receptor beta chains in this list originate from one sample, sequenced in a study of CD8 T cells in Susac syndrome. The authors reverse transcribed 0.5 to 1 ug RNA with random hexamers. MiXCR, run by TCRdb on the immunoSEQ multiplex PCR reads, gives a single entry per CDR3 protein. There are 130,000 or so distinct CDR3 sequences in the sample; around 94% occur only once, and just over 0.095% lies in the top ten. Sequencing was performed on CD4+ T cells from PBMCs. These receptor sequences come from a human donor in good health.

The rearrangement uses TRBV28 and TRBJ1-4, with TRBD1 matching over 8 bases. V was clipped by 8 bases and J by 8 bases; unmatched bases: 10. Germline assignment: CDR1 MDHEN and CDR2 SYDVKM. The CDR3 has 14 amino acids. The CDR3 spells CASVGTGIREKLFF. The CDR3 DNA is TGTGCCAGCGTGGGGACAGGAATAAGGGAAAAACTGTTTTTT. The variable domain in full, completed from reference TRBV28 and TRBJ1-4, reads DVKVTQSSRYLVKRTGEKVFLECVQDMDHENMFWYRQDPGLGLRLIYFSYDVKMKEKGDIPEGYSVSREKKERFSLILESASTNQTSMYLCASVGTGIREKLFFGSGTQLSVL.

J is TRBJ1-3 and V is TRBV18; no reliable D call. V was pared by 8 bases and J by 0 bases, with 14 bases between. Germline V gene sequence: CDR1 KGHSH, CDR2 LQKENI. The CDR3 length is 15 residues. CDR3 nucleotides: TGTGCCAGCGGGCCTTCGGGCCACTCTGGAAACACCATATATTTT. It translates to CASGPSGHSGNTIYF.

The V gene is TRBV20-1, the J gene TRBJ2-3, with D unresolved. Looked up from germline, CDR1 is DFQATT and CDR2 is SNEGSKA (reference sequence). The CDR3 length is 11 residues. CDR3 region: CSVWYRDTQYF. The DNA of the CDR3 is TGCAGCGTCTGGTATAGGGATACGCAGTATTTT.

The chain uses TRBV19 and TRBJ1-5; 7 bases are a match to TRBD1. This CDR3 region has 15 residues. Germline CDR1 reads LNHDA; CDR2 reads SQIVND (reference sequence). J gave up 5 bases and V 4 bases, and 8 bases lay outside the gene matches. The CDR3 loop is CASSTPSGGHQPQHF. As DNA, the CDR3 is TGTGCCAGTAGTACGCCTTCAGGGGGACATCAGCCCCAGCATTTT. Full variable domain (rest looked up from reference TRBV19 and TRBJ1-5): DGGITQSPKYLFRKEGQNVTLSCEQNLNHDAMYWYRQDPGQGLRLIYYSQIVNDFQKGDIAEGYSVSREKKESFPLTVTSAQKNPTAFYLCASSTPSGGHQPQHFGDGTRLSIL.

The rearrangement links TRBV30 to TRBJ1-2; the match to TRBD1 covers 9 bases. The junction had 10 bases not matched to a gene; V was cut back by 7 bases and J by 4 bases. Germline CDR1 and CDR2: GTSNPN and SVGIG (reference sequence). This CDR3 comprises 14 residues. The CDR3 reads CAFLPGQGSYGYTF. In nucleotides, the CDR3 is TGTGCCTTTCTCCCGGGACAGGGTTCCTATGGCTACACCTTC.